One and the same sample provided the 15 T cell receptor beta chains below, sequenced in a study of cytomegalovirus exposure and HLA in healthy donors. The study ran its PCR with 60 Vbeta and 13 Jbeta primers. The assay was immunoSEQ multiplex PCR, and TCRdb's table has in-frame clones only and misses some. Of about 70,000 clones listed, over 70% are singletons. Sequenced material: PBMCs. Receptors were obtained from a human donor in good health.

The chain uses TRBV19 and TRBJ1-2; D not resolved. The CDR3 is 12 amino acids. Deletions cut 7 bases from V and 1 base from J, with 7 bases between. Germline CDR1 and CDR2: LNHDA and SQIVND (reference sequence). The chain's CDR3 is CASKTGNYGYTF. Here the CDR3 DNA reads TGTGCCAGTAAGACGGGTAACTATGGCTACACCTTC.

This clone was counted a few times. This chain links TRBV25-1 with TRBJ1-2; 7 nucleotides align to TRBD1. The CDR3 extends over 14 amino acids. Per the germline V gene, CDR1 is MGHDK and CDR2 is SYGVNS. J gave up 2 bases and V 6 bases, and 6 bases lay outside the gene matches. The CDR3 nucleotides read TGTGCCAGCAGCCGGGACAGCAACAACTATGGCTACACCTTC. Its protein product is CASSRDSNNYGYTF.

There are a few counts of this clone. The chain links TRBV4-1 to TRBJ2-1; TRBD2 agrees at 7 bases. Trimming cost V 3 bases and J 7 bases; bases outside gene matches: 3. CDR3 size: 13 residues. Looked up from germline, CDR1 is MGHRA and CDR2 is YSYEKL. CDR3 DNA: TGCGCCAGCAGCCAGTGGGAGGGGAATGAGCAGTTCTTC. It codes for CASSQWEGNEQFF.

V usage is TRBV19 and J usage is TRBJ1-4; 9 positions match TRBD1. Germline V CDR1 and CDR2: LNHDA, SQIVND (reference sequence). J lost 8 bases, V lost 5 bases, and 6 bases had no gene match. The CDR3 runs 14 residues. The CDR3 DNA is TGTGCCAGTAGTTCACAGGGGGCAGGGGAAAAACTGTTTTTT. Its protein product is CASSSQGAGEKLFF.

The chain links TRBV4-1 to TRBJ1-5; 9 bases map to TRBD1. J lost 6 bases, V lost 0 bases, and 6 bases had no gene match. Germline loops: CDR1 MGHRA, CDR2 YSYEKL. This CDR3 spans 16 amino acids. CDR3 protein: CASSQDHGQGTQPQHF. In nucleotides, the CDR3 is TGCGCCAGCAGCCAAGATCATGGACAGGGGACTCAGCCCCAGCATTTT.

This clone was seen only a few times. The chain joins TRBV7-9 to TRBJ2-6, with 8 bases aligning to TRBD2. This CDR3 region has 18 residues. The V segment lost 3 bases and the J segment 0 bases; nucleotides outside the gene matches: 7. Germline CDR1 SEHNR, CDR2 FQNEAQ (reference sequence). The CDR3 nucleotides read TGTGCCAGCAGCTTTTCCAGCGGGAGCGACTCTGGGGCCAACGTCCTGACTTTC. Protein product: CASSFSSGSDSGANVLTF.

In this sample, this clone turned up a few times. V is TRBV5-8 and J is TRBJ2-7; D uncertain. Germline values: CDR1 SGHTS, CDR2 YDEGEE. V lost 0 bases and J lost 9, with 7 bases in between. This CDR3 has 11 residues. CDR3 DNA: TGTGCCAGCAGCTTGGACTCCGGGCAGTACTTC. This gives the protein CASSLDSGQYF.

The rearrangement joins TRBV5-1 to TRBJ1-1; the match to TRBD1 covers 8 bases. With V trimmed by 7 bases and J by 3 bases, 5 bases remained unmatched. Germline V gene data show CDR1 as SGHRS and CDR2 as YFSETQ. There are 13 residues in the CDR3. The CDR3 DNA follows: TGCGCCAGCGGCAGGGGGCTCGACACTGAAGCTTTCTTT. It yields the protein CASGRGLDTEAFF.

This clone has only a few counts. An end of the junction differs from the germline gene, which may be a read error. In DNA form, the CDR3 reads TGTGCCAGCAGCTTGGGCAATACGGGGGGGCTGTTTTTT. Its translation is CASSLGNTGGLFF. The chain is built from TRBV5-6 and TRBJ2-2, with 7 nucleotides matching TRBD2. The CDR3 has 13 amino acids. Germline values: CDR1 SGHDT, CDR2 YYEEEE.

This clone is a singleton in its sample. This chain uses TRBV29-1 with TRBJ1-1, with a tentative D call TRBD1 (6 bases). This CDR3 region has 12 residues. The germline V gene encodes CDR1 SQVTM and CDR2 ANQGSEA. V lost 6 bases and J lost 5, with 13 bases in between. CDR3 sequence: CSVEQGITEAFF. The CDR3 coding sequence is TGCAGCGTCGAACAGGGAATTACTGAAGCTTTCTTT.

The chain uses TRBV11-2 and TRBJ1-2, with D possibly being TRBD1 (6 bases). Trimming took 1 base from V and 2 from J, leaving 8 bases between them. Per germline, CDR1 SGHAT and CDR2 FQNNGV. CDR3 size: 14 residues. The CDR3 DNA is TGTGCCAGCAGCTTAGGTGGGACAAACTATGGCTACACCTTC. Encoded protein: CASSLGGTNYGYTF.

The chain is built from TRBV19 and TRBJ1-1, with a possible D match to TRBD1 (6 bases). Germline V CDR1 and CDR2: LNHDA, SQIVND (reference sequence). The CDR3 is 15 residues long. V lost 3 bases to trimming and J lost 1 base, with 12 bases between them. For the CDR3, the DNA is TGTGCCAGTAGTATCTCCAGGACAGAGAACACTGAAGCTTTCTTT. Protein: CASSISRTENTEAFF.

This sequence joins TRBV28 and TRBJ1-2; the D gene is possibly TRBD1 (6 bases). Trimming shortened V by 5 bases and J by 3 bases, and 16 bases separated the two germline ends. CDR1 MDHEN and CDR2 SYDVKM come from the germline V gene. The CDR3 has 15 residues. As DNA, the CDR3 is TGTGCCAGCAGTCCCGGGGGGCTCCCCTACTATGGCTACACCTTC. Translated, it gives CASSPGGLPYYGYTF.

DNA for the CDR3: TGTGCCAGCTCACGGGACAGGGGGACTAACTATGGCTACACCTTC. This sequence encodes CASSRDRGTNYGYTF. This sequence joins TRBV18 and TRBJ1-2, with 11 bases fitting TRBD1. The CDR3 is made up of 15 amino acids. Germline V CDR1 and CDR2: KGHSH, LQKENI. The V and J ends lost 4 bases and 0 bases, in that order; junction bases with no gene match: 1.

The gene calls are TRBV18 and TRBJ1-1; 11 nucleotides align to TRBD1. The germline gives CDR1 KGHSH, CDR2 LQKENI. J was trimmed by 5 bases and V by 4 bases; bases with no gene match: 9. The CDR3 sequence is 16 residues long. CDR3 residues: CASSHGQGAGGTEAFF. The DNA of the CDR3 is TGTGCCAGCTCACACGGACAGGGGGCAGGAGGGACTGAAGCTTTCTTT.